The present entry profiles one T cell receptor beta chain with its context. What it binds is not known. The time point is: patch test 2, 6 weeks after DPC sensitization. Regarding treatment: therapeutic diphenylcyclopropenone sensitization with weekly scalp DPC. This specimen belongs to a study of human T cells and chemical hapten exposure. On the study more broadly: Across samples, TCR yields varied, mostly owing to small differences in pooled library volumes. Regarding the study as a whole: Versus controls, significantly more large CDR3 similarity clusters arose from expanded TCRs. TCRs exceeding a frequency of 1 in 1000 stayed unchanged under DPC sensitization.

The library labeled individual cDNA molecules by adding unique molecular identifiers to them. TCRdb itself ran the RACE reads through MiXCR, one entry per CDR3 protein. The data hold approximately 95,000 distinct CDR3 sequences, with 9.5% to 12% observed a single time. The source was whole blood, collected in connection with sensitization to the hapten diphenylcyclopropenone (DPC). The TCR sequence derives from a woman between 35 and 50 years old with alopecia areata. Some clones in this sample may be carry-over from other donors' samples.

CDR3 nucleotide sequence: TGTGCCAGCAGAAAACCCCAGGGAGGAGAGACCCAGTACTTC. Its translation: CASRKPQGGETQYF. The V and J genes are TRBV25-1 and TRBJ2-5; TRBD2 is a possible D gene (6 bases). Trimming took 6 bases from V and 4 from J, leaving 15 bases between them. Germline V gene sequence: CDR1 MGHDK, CDR2 SYGVNS. The CDR3 loop spans 14 amino acids.